Shown below are 17 T cell receptor beta chains from a single sample sequenced in a study of cytomegalovirus exposure and HLA in healthy donors. PCR was performed using 60 Vbeta and 13 Jbeta primers. Repertoires were generated with immunoSEQ multiplex PCR, while TCRdb's copy carries only in-frame clones and drops some. Among more than 55,000 clones listed, 65% to 90% were seen once. Sequenced sample: PBMCs. These TCRs come from a young man in good health and CMV-seronegative.

The chain uses TRBV4-3 and TRBJ2-3; D gene ambiguous. V lost 0 bases and J lost 4, with 5 bases in between. The CDR3 loop spans 13 amino acids. CDR1 and CDR2 (germline): LGHNA, YSLEER. As DNA, the CDR3 is TGCGCCAGCAGCCAAGATTATGCAGATACGCAGTATTTT. Translating gives CASSQDYADTQYF.

The V gene is TRBV7-9, the J gene TRBJ2-2, with a weak D call TRBD1 (6 bases). V lost 3 bases and J lost 2, with 10 bases in between. The CDR3 sequence is 15 residues long. Per the germline V gene, CDR1 is SEHNR and CDR2 is FQNEAQ (reference sequence). The CDR3 loop reads CASSLGTINTGELFF. CDR3 DNA: TGTGCCAGCAGCTTGGGGACAATCAACACCGGGGAGCTGTTTTTT.

The V gene is TRBV7-9, the J gene TRBJ2-3; a possible D gene is TRBD2 (5 bases). Trimming took off 2 bases at V and 2 bases at J, with 8 bases between the two ends. The CDR3 runs 14 residues. Germline V CDR1 and CDR2: SEHNR, FQNEAQ (reference sequence). DNA of the CDR3: TGTGCCAGCAGCTTATCCCTAGCCACAGATACGCAGTATTTT. As protein: CASSLSLATDTQYF.

The V and J genes are TRBV7-8 and TRBJ2-1; D perhaps matches TRBD1 (6 bases). V lost 1 base and J lost 2, with 9 bases in between. The CDR3 extends over 15 amino acids. Germline V gene data show CDR1 as SGHVS and CDR2 as FQNEAQ. This chain's CDR3 is CASSLDRVPYNEQFF. Here the CDR3 DNA reads TGTGCCAGCAGCTTAGACAGGGTTCCCTACAATGAGCAGTTCTTC.

The chain has TRBV18 and TRBJ1-1; D is possibly TRBD1 (5 bases). This CDR3 spans 14 amino acids. From germline, CDR1 is KGHSH and CDR2 LQKENI. The V gene lost 3 bases and the J gene lost 3 bases, with 11 bases spanning the gap. CDR3 sequence reads: CASSPQGGDTEAFF. In DNA, the CDR3 is TGTGCCAGCTCACCCCAGGGCGGTGACACTGAAGCTTTCTTT.

This clone was observed a few times. The chain links TRBV2 to TRBJ1-1; tentatively, D is TRBD1 (6 bases). V was cut by 1 base and J by 4 bases, with 13 bases left in between. Germline V gene lookup returns CDR1 SNHLY and CDR2 FYNNEI. CDR3 size: 15 residues. CDR3 sequence: CASSEVYQGSTEAFF. In nucleotides, the CDR3 is TGTGCCAGCAGTGAAGTTTACCAGGGGAGCACTGAAGCTTTCTTT.

V usage is TRBV6-5 and J usage is TRBJ2-7; D not certain. Trimming removed 6 bases at V and 4 bases at J, with 7 bases between. Germline lookup yields CDR1 MNHEY and CDR2 SVGAGI. This CDR3 is 11 amino acids long. The CDR3 loop is CASSDTYEQYF. CDR3 bases: TGTGCCAGCAGCGACACTTACGAGCAGTACTTC.

V is TRBV29-1 and J is TRBJ2-7; a weak D match, TRBD2 (6 bases). The germline V gene encodes CDR1 SQVTM and CDR2 ANQGSEA. V lost 4 bases to trimming and J lost 6 bases, with 19 bases between them. CDR3 length: 14 amino acids. CDR3 nucleotides: TGCAGCGTTGGAGGAGGGCCGTTGAGTCGCGAGCAGTACTTC. Amino acid sequence: CSVGGGPLSREQYF.

The chain joins TRBV11-2 to TRBJ1-2; maybe TRBD1 (6 bases). CDR3 size: 15 residues. V was clipped by 5 bases and J by 3 bases, with 16 bases between them. CDR1 is SGHAT, CDR2 FQNNGV, per germline. CDR3 in amino acids: CASSRSGGLYYGYTF. CDR3 in DNA: TGTGCCAGCAGCCGATCCGGGGGGCTGTACTATGGCTACACCTTC.

This clone was picked up one time. The rearrangement uses TRBV6-4 and TRBJ2-3; D gene ambiguous. The CDR3 runs 13 residues. The ends were cut back, 4 bases at V and 2 bases at J, with 7 bases in the middle. The germline V gene encodes CDR1 MRHNA and CDR2 SNTAGT. The CDR3 bases are TGTGCCAGCAGTGGAACAATCACAGATACGCAGTATTTT. This gives the protein CASSGTITDTQYF.

The rearrangement links TRBV6-6 to TRBJ2-7; the match to TRBD1 covers 8 bases. J lost 4 bases, V lost 7 bases, and 6 bases had no gene match. The V gene's germline CDR1 is MNHNY and CDR2 SVGAGI (reference sequence). There are 13 residues in the CDR3. CDR3 DNA sequence: TGTGCCAGCAATCAGGACAGGGTGTACGAGCAGTACTTC. Encoded protein: CASNQDRVYEQYF.

DNA of the CDR3: TGTGCCAGCAGCTTAGAGTGGGGGGACGAGCAGTACTTC. Residues: CASSLEWGDEQYF. The V call is TRBV7-9, the J call TRBJ2-7; tentatively, D is TRBD2 (6 bases). The V gene lost 1 base and the J gene lost 5 bases, with 9 bases spanning the gap. CDR3 size: 13 residues. Germline CDR1 SEHNR, CDR2 FQNEAQ (reference sequence).

Worth noting for this clone: One end of the junction does not line up with germline, which may come from a read error. The rearrangement links TRBV7-2 to TRBJ2-1, with TRBD2 matching over 8 bases. The germline gives CDR1 SGHTA, CDR2 FQGNSA. This CDR3 comprises 16 residues. This CDR3 is CASSLALGLVYSEQFF. The CDR3 nucleotides read TGTGCCAGCAGCTTAGCGTTGGGACTAGTGTACAGTGAGCAGTTCTTC.

The gene calls are TRBV9 and TRBJ2-3; TRBD2 agrees at 11 bases. CDR1 is SGDLS and CDR2 is YYNGEE in the germline V gene. The CDR3 is 15 residues long. The V gene end was trimmed by 3 bases and the J gene end by 3 bases; junction bases not matched to a gene: 3. This CDR3 is CASSESSGGTDTQYF. DNA for the CDR3: TGTGCCAGCAGCGAGTCTAGCGGGGGGACAGATACGCAGTATTTT.

This clone is a singleton in its sample. This chain connects TRBV11-2 to TRBJ2-4; the D gene is possibly TRBD2 (6 bases). Germline lookup yields CDR1 SGHAT and CDR2 FQNNGV. The CDR3 is 16 residues long. The V and J ends lost 3 bases and 0 bases respectively, with 12 bases between them. CDR3 protein: CASSLGLVLAKNIQYF. The CDR3 bases are TGTGCCAGCAGCTTGGGACTGGTCCTAGCCAAAAACATTCAGTACTTC.

This rearrangement joins TRBV19 to TRBJ2-7; TRBD1 might be the D (6 bases). The germline CDR1 and CDR2 sequences are LNHDA and SQIVND (reference sequence). Trimming removed 10 bases at V and 5 bases at J, with 15 bases between. The CDR3 contains 12 residues. CDR3 sequence reads: CATRRGFDEQYF. The CDR3 DNA is TGTGCCACCCGAAGGGGGTTTGACGAGCAGTACTTC.

This chain links TRBV30 with TRBJ2-7; no clear D. Germline CDR1 GTSNPN, CDR2 SVGIG (reference sequence). Trimming shortened V by 0 bases and J by 2 bases, and 8 bases separated the two germline ends. The CDR3 covers 13 residues. CDR3 in DNA: TGTGCCTGGAGTGTAAGTGAGGCCTACGAGCAGTACTTC. Translating it yields CAWSVSEAYEQYF.